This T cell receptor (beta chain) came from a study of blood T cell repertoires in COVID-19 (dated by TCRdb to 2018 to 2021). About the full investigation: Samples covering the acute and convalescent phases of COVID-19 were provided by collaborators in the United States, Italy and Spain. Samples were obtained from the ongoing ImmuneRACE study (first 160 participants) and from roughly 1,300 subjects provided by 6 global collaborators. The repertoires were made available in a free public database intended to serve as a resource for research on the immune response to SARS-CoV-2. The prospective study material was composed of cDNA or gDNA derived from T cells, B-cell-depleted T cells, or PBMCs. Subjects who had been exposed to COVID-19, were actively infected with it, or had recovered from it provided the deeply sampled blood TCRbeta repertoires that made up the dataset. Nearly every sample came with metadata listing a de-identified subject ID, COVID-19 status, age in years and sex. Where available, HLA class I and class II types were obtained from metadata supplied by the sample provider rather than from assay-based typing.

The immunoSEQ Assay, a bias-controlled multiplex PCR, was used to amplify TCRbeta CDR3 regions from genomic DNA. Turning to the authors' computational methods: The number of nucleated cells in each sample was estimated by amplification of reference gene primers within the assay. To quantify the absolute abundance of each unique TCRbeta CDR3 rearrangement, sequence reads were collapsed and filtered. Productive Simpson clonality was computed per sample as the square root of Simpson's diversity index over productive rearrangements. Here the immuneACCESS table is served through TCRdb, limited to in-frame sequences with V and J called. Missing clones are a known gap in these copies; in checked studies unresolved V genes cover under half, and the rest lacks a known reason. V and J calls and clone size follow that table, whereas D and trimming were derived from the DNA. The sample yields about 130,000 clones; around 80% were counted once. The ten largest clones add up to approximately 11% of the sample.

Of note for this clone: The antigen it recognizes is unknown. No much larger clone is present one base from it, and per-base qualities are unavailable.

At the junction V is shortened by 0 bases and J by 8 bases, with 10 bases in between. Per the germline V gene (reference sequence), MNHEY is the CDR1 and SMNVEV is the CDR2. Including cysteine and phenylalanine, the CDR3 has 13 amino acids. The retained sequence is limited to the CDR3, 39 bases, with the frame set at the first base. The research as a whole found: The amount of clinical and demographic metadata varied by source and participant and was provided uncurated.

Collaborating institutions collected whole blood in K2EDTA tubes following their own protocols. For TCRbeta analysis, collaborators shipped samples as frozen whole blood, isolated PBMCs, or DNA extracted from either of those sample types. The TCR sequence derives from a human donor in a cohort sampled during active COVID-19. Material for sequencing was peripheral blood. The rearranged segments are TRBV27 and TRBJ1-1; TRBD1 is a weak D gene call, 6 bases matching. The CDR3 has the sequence CASSLSRGWEAFF. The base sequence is TGTGCCAGCAGTTTATCGAGGGGGTGGGAAGCTTTCTTT.